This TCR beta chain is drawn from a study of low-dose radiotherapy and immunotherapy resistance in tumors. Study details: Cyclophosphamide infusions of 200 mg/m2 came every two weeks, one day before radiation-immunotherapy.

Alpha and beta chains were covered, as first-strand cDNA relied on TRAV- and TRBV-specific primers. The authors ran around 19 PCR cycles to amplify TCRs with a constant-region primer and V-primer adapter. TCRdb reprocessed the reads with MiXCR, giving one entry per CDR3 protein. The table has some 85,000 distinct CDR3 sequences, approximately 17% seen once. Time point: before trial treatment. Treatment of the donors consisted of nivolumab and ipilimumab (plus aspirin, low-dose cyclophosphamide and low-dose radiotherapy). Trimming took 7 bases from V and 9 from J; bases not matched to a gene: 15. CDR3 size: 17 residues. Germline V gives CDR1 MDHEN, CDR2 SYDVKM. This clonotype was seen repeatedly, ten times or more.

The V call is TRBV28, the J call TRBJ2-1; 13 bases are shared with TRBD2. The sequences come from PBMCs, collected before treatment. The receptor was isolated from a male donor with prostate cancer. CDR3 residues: CASTPRGLAGPKGEQFF. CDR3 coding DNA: TGTGCCAGCACCCCCCGGGGACTAGCGGGGCCCAAAGGTGAGCAGTTCTTC.